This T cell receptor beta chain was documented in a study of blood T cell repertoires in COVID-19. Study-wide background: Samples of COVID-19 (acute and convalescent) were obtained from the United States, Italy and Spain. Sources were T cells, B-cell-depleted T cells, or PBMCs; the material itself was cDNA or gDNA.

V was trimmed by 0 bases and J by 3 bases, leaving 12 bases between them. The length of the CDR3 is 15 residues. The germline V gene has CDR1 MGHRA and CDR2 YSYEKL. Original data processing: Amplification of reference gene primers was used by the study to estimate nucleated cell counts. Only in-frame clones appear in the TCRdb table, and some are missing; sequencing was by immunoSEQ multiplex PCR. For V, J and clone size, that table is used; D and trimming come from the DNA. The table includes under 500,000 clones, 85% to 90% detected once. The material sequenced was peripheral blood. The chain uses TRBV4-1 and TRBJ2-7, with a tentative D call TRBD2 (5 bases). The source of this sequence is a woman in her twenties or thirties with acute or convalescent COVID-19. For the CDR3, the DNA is TGCGCCAGCAGCCAAGAGATCGGGGTGTACTACGAGCAGTACTTC. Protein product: CASSQEIGVYYEQYF.